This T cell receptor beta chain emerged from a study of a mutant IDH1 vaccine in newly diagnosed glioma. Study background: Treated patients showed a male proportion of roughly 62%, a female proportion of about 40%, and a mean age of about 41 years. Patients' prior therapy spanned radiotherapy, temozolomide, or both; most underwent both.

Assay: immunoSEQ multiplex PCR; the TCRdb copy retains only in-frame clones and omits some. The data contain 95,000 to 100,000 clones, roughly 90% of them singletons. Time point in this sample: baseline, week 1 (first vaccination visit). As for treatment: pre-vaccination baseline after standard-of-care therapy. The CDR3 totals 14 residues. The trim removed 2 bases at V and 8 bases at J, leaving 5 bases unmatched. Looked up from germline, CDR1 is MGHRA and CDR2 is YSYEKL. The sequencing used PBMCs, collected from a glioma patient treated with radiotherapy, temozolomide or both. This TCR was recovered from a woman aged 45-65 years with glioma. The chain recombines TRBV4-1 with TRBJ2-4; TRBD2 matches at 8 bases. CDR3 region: CASSQIPGGDIQYF. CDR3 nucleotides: TGCGCCAGCAGCCAAATTCCGGGAGGGGACATTCAGTACTTC.